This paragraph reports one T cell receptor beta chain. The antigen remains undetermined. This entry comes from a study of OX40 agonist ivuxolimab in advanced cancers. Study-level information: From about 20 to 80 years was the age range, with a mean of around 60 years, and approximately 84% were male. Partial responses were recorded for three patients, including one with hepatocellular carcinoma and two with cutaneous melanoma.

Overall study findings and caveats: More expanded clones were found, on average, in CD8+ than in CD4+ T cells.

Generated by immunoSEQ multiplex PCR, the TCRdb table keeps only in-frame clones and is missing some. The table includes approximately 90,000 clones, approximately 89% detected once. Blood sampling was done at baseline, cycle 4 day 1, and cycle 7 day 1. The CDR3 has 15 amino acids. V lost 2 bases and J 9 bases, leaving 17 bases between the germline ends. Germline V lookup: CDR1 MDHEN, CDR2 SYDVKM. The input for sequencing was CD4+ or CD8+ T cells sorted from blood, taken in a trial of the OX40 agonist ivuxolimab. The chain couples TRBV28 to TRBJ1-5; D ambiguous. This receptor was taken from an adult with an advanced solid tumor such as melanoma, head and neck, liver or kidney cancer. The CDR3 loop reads CASSLGQVSTGPQHF. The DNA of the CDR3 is TGTGCCAGCAGTTTAGGGCAGGTGTCCACGGGGCCCCAGCATTTT. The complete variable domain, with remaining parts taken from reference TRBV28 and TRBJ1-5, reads DVKVTQSSRYLVKRTGEKVFLECVQDMDHENMFWYRQDPGLGLRLIYFSYDVKMKEKGDIPEGYSVSREKKERFSLILESASTNQTSMYLCASSLGQVSTGPQHFGDGTRLSIL.